The 30 T cell receptor beta chains below come from one sample, sequenced in a study of long-term antiretroviral therapy in people with HIV. With survey level as its setting, the immunoSEQ assay was v3.0. Measured with immunoSEQ multiplex PCR; TCRdb has only the in-frame clones, and not every one. The sample lists about 28,000 clones; 80% to 95% were seen once. The sequencing used unsorted PBMCs, collected 3.1 years after starting antiretroviral therapy. The receptors stem from a man younger than 35 with HIV.

The V call is TRBV7-2, the J call TRBJ2-7; TRBD2 might be the D (6 bases). The CDR3 is 17 amino acids. Germline-derived CDR1 and CDR2 are SGHTA and FQGNSA. V was trimmed by 1 base and J by 3 bases, leaving 19 bases between them. Here the CDR3 reads CASSLDGGPYKLYEQYF. The CDR3 DNA sequence: TGTGCCAGCAGCTTAGACGGGGGACCTTACAAACTCTACGAGCAGTACTTC. Based on the CDR3 plus reference TRBV7-2 and TRBJ2-7, the full variable domain is GAGVSQSPSNKVTEKGKDVELRCDPISGHTALYWYRQSLGQGLEFLIYFQGNSAPDKSGLPSDRFSAERTGGSVSTLTIQRTQQEDSAVYLCASSLDGGPYKLYEQYFGPGTRLTVT.

V and J are TRBV5-6 and TRBJ2-3; TRBD1 aligns across 10 bases. Germline V gene sequence: CDR1 SGHDT, CDR2 YYEEEE. The CDR3 is 15 residues long. V gave up 4 bases and J gave up 6 bases; unmatched junction bases: 8. CDR3 amino acids: CASSGPGQGRDTQYF. The CDR3, as DNA: TGTGCCAGCAGCGGGCCGGGACAGGGGAGGGATACGCAGTATTTT. Together with reference TRBV5-6 and TRBJ2-3, the CDR3 gives the full variable domain: DAGVTQSPTHLIKTRGQQVTLRCSPKSGHDTVSWYQQALGQGPQFIFQYYEEEERQRGNFPDRFSGHQFPNYSSELNVNALLLGDSALYLCASSGPGQGRDTQYFGPGTRLTVL.

The rearrangement joins TRBV11-1 to TRBJ1-2; D unresolved. CDR1 is SGHAT and CDR2 is FQDESV in the germline V gene (reference sequence). The ends were cut back, 6 bases at V and 3 bases at J, with 11 bases in the middle. This CDR3 has 13 amino acids. CDR3 sequence reads: CASRARDDYGYTF. CDR3 in DNA: TGTGCCAGCAGAGCGAGGGATGACTATGGCTACACCTTC.

The chain joins TRBV5-1 to TRBJ2-3; 12 positions agree with TRBD2. The CDR3 consists of 18 residues. Germline V gene sequence: CDR1 SGHRS, CDR2 YFSETQ. V lost 1 base to trimming and J lost 4 bases; unmatched junction nucleotides: 10. Here the CDR3 DNA reads TGCGCCAGCAGCTTGAGCCTAGCGGGGGGGGCGGTGGCAGATACGCAGTATTTT. Translated, it gives CASSLSLAGGAVADTQYF.

This sequence joins TRBV4-2 and TRBJ2-5; D may be TRBD2 (5 bases). Looked up from germline, CDR1 is LGHNA and CDR2 is YNFKEQ. V dropped 0 bases and J dropped 4 bases, with 9 bases sitting between them. The CDR3 length is 14 residues. DNA for the CDR3: TGTGCCAGCAGCCAAGATCCTAGCCCAGAGACCCAGTACTTC. Protein: CASSQDPSPETQYF.

The chain carries TRBV4-3 and TRBJ1-1, with 9 bases fitting TRBD1. In germline, CDR1 is LGHNA, CDR2 YSLEER. The CDR3 contains 16 residues. V lost 0 bases to trimming and J lost 10 bases; unmatched junction nucleotides: 12. The CDR3 coding sequence is TGCGCCAGCAGCCAAGACTTTGGGACAGGGATTTTCGGAGCTTTCTTT. It yields the protein CASSQDFGTGIFGAFF.

The J gene is TRBJ2-7, the V gene TRBV6-6, with TRBD1 matching over 9 bases. This CDR3 is built from 13 residues. The J segment lost 0 bases and the V segment lost 8 bases, leaving 2 bases of the junction unmatched. Germline CDR1 and CDR2: MNHNY and SVGAGI (reference sequence). CDR3 region: CASLQGASYEQYF. DNA of the CDR3: TGTGCCAGCTTACAGGGGGCCTCCTACGAGCAGTACTTC.

The V gene is TRBV5-1, the J gene TRBJ2-1, with unresolved D. Trimming pared 0 bases from V and 10 bases from J, leaving 8 bases between. The CDR3 is 12 residues long. The germline V gene has CDR1 SGHRS and CDR2 YFSETQ. The CDR3 region is CASSLEVREQFF. DNA of the CDR3: TGCGCCAGCAGCTTGGAGGTTCGGGAGCAGTTCTTC.

The chain uses TRBV5-1 and TRBJ1-1; D is uncertain. The CDR3 covers 15 residues. Trimming pared 2 bases from V and 2 bases from J, leaving 13 bases between. Germline CDR1 and CDR2: SGHRS and YFSETQ. The CDR3 DNA sequence: TGCGCCAGCAGCTTAGGTCCGGGGATTAACACTGAAGCTTTCTTT. Amino acid sequence: CASSLGPGINTEAFF.

The chain couples TRBV10-2 to TRBJ2-7, with D possibly being TRBD2 (5 bases). V was pared by 6 bases and J by 4 bases, with 13 bases between. Germline CDR1 reads WSHSY; CDR2 reads SAAADI. There are 13 residues in the CDR3. The CDR3 loop reads CASSDLLEYEQYF. CDR3 coding DNA: TGCGCCAGCAGCGATCTACTAGAATACGAGCAGTACTTC.

This chain links TRBV5-8 with TRBJ1-1, with D maybe TRBD1 (5 bases). Germline CDR1 is SGHTS and CDR2 is YDEGEE. Trimming cost V 5 bases and J 2 bases, with 13 bases left between them. The CDR3 is 14 amino acids. The CDR3 DNA sequence: TGTGCCAGCAGTAGGGGACGGTCAAACACTGAAGCTTTCTTT. This sequence encodes CASSRGRSNTEAFF. Combining the CDR3 with reference TRBV5-8 and TRBJ1-1 gives the whole variable domain EAGVTQSPTHLIKTRGQQATLRCSPISGHTSVYWYQQALGLGLQFLLWYDEGEERNRGNFPPRFSGRQFPNYSSELNVNALELEDSALYLCASSRGRSNTEAFFGQGTRLTVV.

V and J are TRBV9 and TRBJ2-3; D call uncertain. V lost 3 bases, J lost 1 base, and 9 bases lay in between. The germline V gene has CDR1 SGDLS and CDR2 YYNGEE. CDR3 length equals 14 residues. The CDR3 DNA is TGTGCCAGCAGCGCCCCCGGCGGCACAGATACGCAGTATTTT. This translates into CASSAPGGTDTQYF. Using reference TRBV9 and TRBJ2-3 for the parts outside the CDR3, the full variable domain is DSGVTQTPKHLITATGQRVTLRCSPRSGDLSVYWYQQSLDQGLQFLIQYYNGEERAKGNILERFSAQQFPDLHSELNLSSLELGDSALYFCASSAPGGTDTQYFGPGTRLTVL.

This clone was counted once. The chain joins TRBV6-4 to TRBJ1-1; the D gene is possibly TRBD1 (5 bases). The CDR3 covers 13 residues. Between the trimmed V and J ends, which lost 5 bases and 2 bases, there was a span of 9 bases. Germline V gene data show CDR1 as MRHNA and CDR2 as SNTAGT. CDR3 sequence (DNA): TGTGCCAGCAGTACGACAGAAAACACTGAAGCTTTCTTT. Protein product: CASSTTENTEAFF.

CDR3 residues: CASSLWTSGRTDTQYF. Written as DNA, the CDR3 is TGTGCCAGCAGTTTATGGACTAGCGGGCGGACAGATACGCAGTATTTT. V and J are TRBV27 and TRBJ2-3; 11 bases are a match to TRBD2. The CDR3 has 16 residues. J lost 3 bases, V lost 1 base, and 3 bases had no gene match. Germline V gives CDR1 MNHEY, CDR2 SMNVEV (reference sequence).

The CDR3 DNA follows: TGCGCCAGCAGCTTGGGGGTAGGGGTCAATGAGCAGTTCTTC. Translated: CASSLGVGVNEQFF. V gene TRBV5-1 combines with J gene TRBJ2-1; a possible D gene is TRBD1 (5 bases). There are 14 residues in the CDR3. V was shortened by 0 bases and J by 6 bases, with 10 bases between the two germline ends. CDR1 SGHRS and CDR2 YFSETQ come from the germline V gene.

The chain joins TRBV2 to TRBJ1-4; no definite D call. The CDR3 sequence is 14 residues long. Between the trimmed V and J ends, which lost 6 bases and 2 bases, there was a span of 10 bases. Germline loops: CDR1 SNHLY, CDR2 FYNNEI. CDR3 sequence (DNA): TGTGCCAGCAGCATGGGCGTGACTAATGAAAAACTGTTTTTT. Protein: CASSMGVTNEKLFF.

The CDR3 spells CASSFLRERTGANVLTF. The CDR3 coding sequence is TGTGCCAGCAGTTTCCTCCGAGAAAGGACTGGGGCCAACGTCCTGACTTTC. J is TRBJ2-6 and V is TRBV27; D call uncertain. This CDR3 contains 17 residues. Germline loops: CDR1 MNHEY, CDR2 SMNVEV (reference sequence). V gave up 3 bases and J gave up 2 bases, with 14 bases separating them. Using reference TRBV27 and TRBJ2-6 for the parts outside the CDR3, the full variable domain is EAQVTQNPRYLITVTGKKLTVTCSQNMNHEYMSWYRQDPGLGLRQIYYSMNVEVTDKGDVPEGYKVSRKEKRNFPLILESPSPNQTSLYFCASSFLRERTGANVLTFGAGSRLTVL.

This sequence joins TRBV6-5 and TRBJ1-1; TRBD1 agrees at 8 bases. Germline CDR1 MNHEY, CDR2 SVGAGI. The CDR3 spans 15 residues. The junction had 11 bases not matched to a gene; V was cut back by 7 bases and J by 4 bases. CDR3 sequence (DNA): TGTGCCAGCATTTTAGACAGGGGTGGGGGCACTGAAGCTTTCTTT. It specifies CASILDRGGGTEAFF.

The chain couples TRBV4-3 to TRBJ2-7; TRBD1 matches 7 bases. Trimming removed 5 bases from V and 3 bases from J; junction bases left unmatched: 7. The CDR3 is 14 amino acids. Germline CDR1 and CDR2: LGHNA and YSLEER. CDR3 nucleotides: TGCGCCAGCAGCGAATCCCGGGACAGCTACGAGCAGTACTTC. It encodes CASSESRDSYEQYF.

The V gene is TRBV5-8, the J gene TRBJ1-6; tentative D call: TRBD1 (6 bases). The CDR3 runs to 17 residues. Germline V lookup: CDR1 SGHTS, CDR2 YDEGEE. V was shortened by 5 bases and J by 0 bases, with 15 bases between the two germline ends. The CDR3 reads CASRSYRASSYNSPLHF. The CDR3 DNA is TGTGCCAGCAGATCATACAGGGCGAGCTCCTATAATTCACCCCTCCACTTT. The full variable domain, in which reference TRBV5-8 and TRBJ1-6 provide the parts outside the CDR3, is EAGVTQSPTHLIKTRGQQATLRCSPISGHTSVYWYQQALGLGLQFLLWYDEGEERNRGNFPPRFSGRQFPNYSSELNVNALELEDSALYLCASRSYRASSYNSPLHFGNGTRLTVT.

The chain couples TRBV4-2 to TRBJ1-1, with unresolved D. V was clipped by 0 bases and J by 12 bases, with 17 bases between them. The length of the CDR3 is 14 residues. Germline-derived CDR1 and CDR2 are LGHNA and YNFKEQ. The CDR3 loop reads CASSQEGGRRKTFF. As DNA, the CDR3 is TGTGCCAGCAGCCAAGAGGGCGGCCGGAGGAAGACTTTCTTT.

The chain joins TRBV27 to TRBJ2-2; D is undetermined. From germline, CDR1 is MNHEY and CDR2 SMNVEV (reference sequence). The CDR3 extends over 14 amino acids. Trimming took off 1 base at V and 7 bases at J, with 10 bases between the two ends. The CDR3 DNA reads TGTGCCAGCAGTTTATTTGGGTTTGGCGGGGAGCTGTTTTTT. Its protein is CASSLFGFGGELFF.

This sequence joins TRBV15 and TRBJ2-1; 8 nucleotides line up with TRBD2. Germline V CDR1 and CDR2: LNHNV, YYDKDF (reference sequence). The CDR3 totals 14 residues. The J segment lost 5 bases and the V segment lost 3 bases, leaving 3 bases of the junction unmatched. The CDR3 sequence is CATSSGLADNEQFF. CDR3 bases: TGTGCCACCAGCAGTGGACTAGCAGACAATGAGCAGTTCTTC. Variable domain in full (rest from reference TRBV15 and TRBJ2-1): DAMVIQNPRYQVTQFGKPVTLSCSQTLNHNVMYWYQQKSSQAPKLLFHYYDKDFNNEADTPDNFQSRRPNTSFCFLDIRSPGLGDTAMYLCATSSGLADNEQFFGPGTRLTVL.

The chain has TRBV5-6 and TRBJ2-7, with a weak D call TRBD2 (6 bases). The ends were cut back, 7 bases at V and 5 bases at J, with 16 bases in the middle. Germline V gives CDR1 SGHDT, CDR2 YYEEEE. This CDR3 has 13 amino acids. The CDR3 DNA sequence: TGTGCCAGCGGAGGGGACGAGACCCACGAGCAGTACTTC. Protein sequence: CASGGDETHEQYF.

This rearrangement joins TRBV27 to TRBJ2-3; the match to TRBD2 covers 9 bases. CDR1 is MNHEY, CDR2 SMNVEV, per germline (reference sequence). Trimming removed 5 bases from V and 0 bases from J; junction bases left unmatched: 3. The CDR3 runs 15 residues. The CDR3 region is CASSPLAGSTDTQYF. CDR3 coding DNA: TGTGCCAGCAGTCCCCTAGCGGGAAGCACAGATACGCAGTATTTT.

This clone appeared once. The J gene is TRBJ2-5, the V gene TRBV13; a possible D gene is TRBD2 (5 bases). Trimming took off 3 bases at V and 5 bases at J, with 13 bases between the two ends. The CDR3 loop spans 14 amino acids. Germline V lookup: CDR1 PRHDT, CDR2 FYEKMQ (reference sequence). The CDR3 protein is CASSFYVGEETQYF. The CDR3, as DNA: TGTGCCAGCAGCTTTTATGTGGGAGAGGAGACCCAGTACTTC.

The rearrangement links TRBV4-3 to TRBJ1-4; maybe TRBD1 (5 bases). V was shortened by 1 base and J by 0 bases, with 21 bases between the two germline ends. This CDR3 is 20 amino acids long. From germline, CDR1 is LGHNA and CDR2 YSLEER. CDR3 protein: CASSQALPGLTSATNEKLFF. In DNA, the CDR3 is TGCGCCAGCAGCCAAGCCCTACCGGGACTGACTTCTGCAACTAATGAAAAACTGTTTTTT.

The gene calls are TRBV9 and TRBJ1-4, with 7 bases identical to TRBD1. The CDR3 is 15 amino acids. From germline, CDR1 is SGDLS and CDR2 YYNGEE. J was trimmed by 10 bases and V by 0 bases; bases with no gene match: 9. The CDR3 nucleotides read TGTGCCAGCAGCGTAGATGGGACAGCGAACGGAAAACTGTTTTTT. Protein sequence: CASSVDGTANGKLFF.

This clone was seen more than once but under ten times. CDR3 sequence (DNA): TGTGCCAGCAGTTACTCGACAGAAGACAGGGACGGCTACACCTTC. Its translation: CASSYSTEDRDGYTF. This sequence joins TRBV6-5 and TRBJ1-2; 7 bases map to TRBD1. V lost 0 bases and J lost 8; bases outside the gene matches: 9. Germline V gene lookup returns CDR1 MNHEY and CDR2 SVGAGI. This CDR3 spans 15 amino acids.

This sequence joins TRBV19 and TRBJ2-2; the D is unclear. V lost 6 bases and J lost 3, with 11 bases in between. The CDR3 spans 14 residues. Germline CDR1 LNHDA, CDR2 SQIVND (reference sequence). The CDR3 sequence is CASSEAPDTGELFF. CDR3 DNA sequence: TGTGCCAGTAGCGAGGCCCCGGACACCGGGGAGCTGTTTTTT. Together with reference TRBV19 and TRBJ2-2, the CDR3 gives the full variable domain: DGGITQSPKYLFRKEGQNVTLSCEQNLNHDAMYWYRQDPGQGLRLIYYSQIVNDFQKGDIAEGYSVSREKKESFPLTVTSAQKNPTAFYLCASSEAPDTGELFFGEGSRLTVL.